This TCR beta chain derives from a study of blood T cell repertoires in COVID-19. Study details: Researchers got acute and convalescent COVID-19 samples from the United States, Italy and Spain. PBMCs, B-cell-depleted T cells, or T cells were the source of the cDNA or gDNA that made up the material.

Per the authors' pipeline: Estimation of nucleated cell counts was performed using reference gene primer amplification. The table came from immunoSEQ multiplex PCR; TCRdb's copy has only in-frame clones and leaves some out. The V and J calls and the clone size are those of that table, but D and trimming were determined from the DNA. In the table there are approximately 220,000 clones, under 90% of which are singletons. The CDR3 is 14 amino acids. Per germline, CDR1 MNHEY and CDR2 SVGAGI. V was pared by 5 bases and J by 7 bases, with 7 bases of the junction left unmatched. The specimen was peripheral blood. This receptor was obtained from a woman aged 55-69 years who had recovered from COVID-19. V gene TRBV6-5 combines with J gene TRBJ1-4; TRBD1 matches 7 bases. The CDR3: CASSQGGVSEKLFF. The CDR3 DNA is TGTGCCAGCAGTCAGGGGGGTGTGAGTGAAAAACTGTTTTTT.